These T cell receptor beta chains were read from a single sample in a study of blood T cell repertoires in COVID-19. This table comes from immunoSEQ multiplex PCR, and its TCRdb copy is limited to in-frame clones, with some not included. The table has about 62,000 clones, 75% to 90% seen once; the top ten hold over 15%. Sequencing was carried out using peripheral blood. These TCRs come from an older woman with COVID-19, enrolled during active disease. CDR3s include the opening cysteine and the closing phenylalanine or tryptophan. Fields, in order: V gene, clone size, D gene, J gene, CDR3 protein, CDR3 DNA. D genes are given only for firm matches. Size values are once, few and many counts, or a class for expanded clones, and some rows have none.

V: TRBV2
size: .
D: TRBD1
J: TRBJ1-2
CDR3: CASSLGQGRGYTF
DNA: TGTGCCAGCAGTCTTGGACAGGGAAGGGGCTACACCTTC

V: TRBV27
size: .
D: TRBD2
J: TRBJ2-1
CDR3: CASSQTSGSSYNEQFF
DNA: TGTGCCAGCAGTCAAACTAGCGGCAGCTCCTACAATGAGCAGTTCTTC

V: TRBV7-2
size: .
D: .
J: TRBJ1-5
CDR3: CASSSAQGNQPQHF
DNA: TGTGCCAGCAGTTCGGCCCAGGGCAATCAGCCCCAGCATTTT

V: TRBV15
size: .
D: TRBD1
J: TRBJ1-4
CDR3: CATSGPNIDRDPNEKLFF
DNA: TGTGCCACCAGCGGCCCAAACATTGACAGGGACCCTAATGAAAAACTGTTTTTT

V: TRBV5-1
size: .
D: TRBD2
J: TRBJ2-1
CDR3: CASSLDRGEAEQFF
DNA: TGCGCCAGCAGCTTGGACCGGGGGGAGGCCGAGCAGTTCTTC

V: TRBV7-2
size: .
D: TRBD1
J: TRBJ2-7
CDR3: CASSLETGSYEQYF
DNA: TGTGCCAGCAGCTTAGAGACAGGGTCGTACGAGCAGTACTTC

V: TRBV21-1
size: .
D: .
J: TRBJ1-2
CDR3: CASSPRTGGTYGYTF
DNA: TGTGCCAGCAGCCCTCGGACAGGGGGCACCTATGGCTACACCTTC

V: TRBV29-1
size: few
D: TRBD2
J: TRBJ2-7
CDR3: CSVLKLAGIFYEQYF
DNA: TGCAGCGTGCTAAAACTAGCGGGAATTTTCTACGAGCAGTACTTC

V: TRBV7-8
size: .
D: .
J: TRBJ1-3
CDR3: CASSHTQTINTIYF
DNA: TGTGCCAGCAGCCACACACAGACGATAAACACCATATATTTT

V: TRBV6-6
size: .
D: TRBD1
J: TRBJ1-2
CDR3: CASSSQGVDGYTF
DNA: TGTGCCAGCAGTTCCCAGGGGGTAGATGGCTACACCTTC

V: TRBV6-5
size: .
D: .
J: TRBJ1-2
CDR3: CASSSVTRYGYTF
DNA: TGTGCCAGCAGTTCCGTGACACGGTATGGCTACACCTTC

V: TRBV21-1
size: .
D: .
J: TRBJ2-2
CDR3: CASKVVVVWRLAGAGELFF
DNA: TGTGCCAGCAAAGTGGTAGTAGTTTGGAGACTAGCGGGAGCCGGGGAGCTGTTTTTT

V: TRBV6-6
size: .
D: .
J: TRBJ2-7
CDR3: CASSQTGALIEQYF
DNA: TGTGCCAGCAGTCAGACTGGGGCCTTAATCGAGCAGTACTTC

V: TRBV28
size: .
D: TRBD1
J: TRBJ1-2
CDR3: CASRTPGQGVNYGYTF
DNA: TGTGCCAGCAGGACCCCGGGACAGGGAGTTAACTATGGCTACACCTTC

V: TRBV29-1
size: .
D: TRBD1
J: TRBJ2-3
CDR3: CSVGDRGVADTQYF
DNA: TGCAGCGTTGGGGACAGGGGAGTCGCAGATACGCAGTATTTT

V: TRBV27
size: once
D: TRBD2
J: TRBJ2-1
CDR3: CASSLSVRGLAGGNNEQFF
DNA: TGTGCCAGCAGTTTATCGGTCCGAGGACTAGCGGGAGGTAACAATGAGCAGTTCTTC

V: TRBV7-9
size: .
D: TRBD2
J: TRBJ2-2
CDR3: CASSFGLAGANTGELFF
DNA: TGTGCCAGCAGCTTCGGACTAGCGGGAGCGAACACCGGGGAGCTGTTTTTT

V: TRBV2
size: .
D: .
J: TRBJ2-1
CDR3: CATRGEGVHNEQFF
DNA: TGTGCCACCAGAGGGGAGGGGGTCCACAATGAGCAGTTCTTC

V: TRBV19
size: .
D: .
J: TRBJ1-1
CDR3: CASSRQTNTEAFF
DNA: TGTGCCAGTAGCCGACAGACGAACACTGAAGCTTTCTTT

V: TRBV4-1
size: .
D: TRBD1
J: TRBJ1-2
CDR3: CASSPPGQRRAFYGYTF
DNA: TGCGCCAGCAGCCCCCCGGGACAGCGCCGGGCCTTCTATGGCTACACCTTC

V: TRBV28
size: .
D: .
J: TRBJ1-2
CDR3: CASSLGPYNLYGYTF
DNA: TGTGCCAGCAGTTTGGGGCCCTATAACCTTTATGGCTACACCTTC

V: TRBV7-2
size: .
D: TRBD2
J: TRBJ2-7
CDR3: CASSQRLAGGPSYEQYF
DNA: TGTGCCAGCAGCCAACGACTAGCGGGAGGGCCCTCCTACGAGCAGTACTTC

V: TRBV24-1
size: .
D: .
J: TRBJ1-1
CDR3: CATSQGLNTEAFF
DNA: TGTGCCACCAGTCAGGGTTTGAACACTGAAGCTTTCTTT

V: TRBV6-4
size: .
D: TRBD2
J: TRBJ2-3
CDR3: CASSYERETDTQYF
DNA: TGTGCCAGCAGTTACGAGCGGGAGACAGATACGCAGTATTTT